This TCR beta chain stems from a study of blood T cell repertoires in COVID-19. Germline V gives CDR1 DFQATT, CDR2 SNEGSKA (reference sequence). This CDR3 comprises 14 residues. J was trimmed by 5 bases and V by 3 bases; bases with no gene match: 8. This clone was observed a handful of times. The table came from immunoSEQ multiplex PCR; TCRdb's copy has only in-frame clones and leaves some out. The data show fewer than 150,000 clones, 75% to 85% seen once. Specimen: peripheral blood. The receptor was derived from a woman at least 80 years old with acute or convalescent COVID-19. The chain couples TRBV20-1 to TRBJ1-1; 8 bases match TRBD1. In nucleotides, the CDR3 is TGCAGTGCTAGTGTAAGACAGGGGATAACTGAAGCTTTCTTT. Translating it yields CSASVRQGITEAFF.